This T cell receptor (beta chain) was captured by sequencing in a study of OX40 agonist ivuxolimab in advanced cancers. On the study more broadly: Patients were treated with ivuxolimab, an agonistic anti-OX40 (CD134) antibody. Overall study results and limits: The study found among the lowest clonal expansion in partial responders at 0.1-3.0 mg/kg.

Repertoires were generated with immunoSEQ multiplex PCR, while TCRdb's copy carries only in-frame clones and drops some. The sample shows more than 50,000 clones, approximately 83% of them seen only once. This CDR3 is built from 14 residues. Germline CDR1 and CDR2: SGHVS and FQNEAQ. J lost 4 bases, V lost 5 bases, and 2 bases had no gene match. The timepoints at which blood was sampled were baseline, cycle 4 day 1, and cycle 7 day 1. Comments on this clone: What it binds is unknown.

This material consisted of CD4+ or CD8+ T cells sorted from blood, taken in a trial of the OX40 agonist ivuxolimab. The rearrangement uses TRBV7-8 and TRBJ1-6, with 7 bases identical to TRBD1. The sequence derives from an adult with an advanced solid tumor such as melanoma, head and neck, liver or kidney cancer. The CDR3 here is CASSDRVYNSPLHF. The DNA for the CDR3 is TGTGCCAGCAGCGACAGGGTTTATAATTCACCCCTCCACTTT.